This T cell receptor (beta chain) came from a study of shared clonotypes between healthy human individuals. Assay execution took place at the deep level. Data came from immunoSEQ multiplex PCR; TCRdb stores just in-frame clones and leaves some out. The data show some 470,000 clones, with 70% to 80% seen just once and 10% to 15% held by the top ten. Findings and caveats of the study: Researchers sampled only blood; tissue repertoires likely differ.

Regarding this clone: Its specificity is unknown.

The CDR3 is 16 residues long. The ends lost 10 bases at V and 0 bases at J; junction bases unmatched: 7. Per germline, CDR1 LNHDA and CDR2 SQIVND (reference sequence). Every donor was a Caucasian adult from Nashville, Tennessee. The chain has TRBV19 and TRBJ2-7, with 15 bases matching TRBD2. The sequence was collected from a woman in her 40s in good health. Some clones in this sample may be carry-over from other donors' samples. Source material: PBMCs. This CDR3 reads CATGGLAGGVSYEQYF. The DNA of the CDR3 is TGTGCCACCGGGGGACTAGCGGGAGGAGTCTCCTACGAGCAGTACTTC.